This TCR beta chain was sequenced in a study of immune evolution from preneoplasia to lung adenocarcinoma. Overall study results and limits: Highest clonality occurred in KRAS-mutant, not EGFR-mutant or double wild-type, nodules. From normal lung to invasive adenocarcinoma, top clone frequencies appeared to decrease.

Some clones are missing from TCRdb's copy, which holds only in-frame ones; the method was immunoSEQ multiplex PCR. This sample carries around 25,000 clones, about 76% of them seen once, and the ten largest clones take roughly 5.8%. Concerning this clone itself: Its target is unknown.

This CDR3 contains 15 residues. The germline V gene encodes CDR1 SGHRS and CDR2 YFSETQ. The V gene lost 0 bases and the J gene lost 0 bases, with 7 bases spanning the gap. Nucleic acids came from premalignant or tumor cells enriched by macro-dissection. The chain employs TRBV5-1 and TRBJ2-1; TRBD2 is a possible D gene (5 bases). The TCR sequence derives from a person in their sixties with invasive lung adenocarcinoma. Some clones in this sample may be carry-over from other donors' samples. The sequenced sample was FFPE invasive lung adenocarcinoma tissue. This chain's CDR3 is CASSLAEVSYNEQFF. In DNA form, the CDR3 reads TGCGCCAGCAGCTTGGCGGAGGTCTCCTACAATGAGCAGTTCTTC. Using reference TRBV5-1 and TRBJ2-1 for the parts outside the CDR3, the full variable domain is KAGVTQTPRYLIKTRGQQVTLSCSPISGHRSVSWYQQTPGQGLQFLFEYFSETQRNKGNFPGRFSGRQFSNSRSEMNVSTLELGDSALYLCASSLAEVSYNEQFFGPGTRLTVL.